Below are 5 T cell receptor beta chains sequenced from a single sample in a study of monozygotic twins with inflammatory bowel disease. With the 5' RACE reads reprocessed, TCRdb shows one record per CDR3 protein and no DNA. The sample's table shows about 150,000 distinct CDR3 sequences. Input material: blood. These receptors all come from a human donor with ulcerative colitis or Crohn's disease, or a healthy co-twin of an affected twin (not recorded which).

The CDR3 sequence is CASKMLAGSRVYEQYF. This chain uses TRBV27 with TRBJ2-7; without DNA, the TCRdb call of TRBD2 cannot be checked. CDR1 and CDR2 from the germline V gene are MNHEY and SMNVEV (reference sequence). This CDR3 has 16 amino acids.

The rearrangement links TRBV23-1 to TRBJ1-5. TRBV23-1 is treated as an ORF (open reading frame) with a function not yet certain. The CDR3 runs 15 residues. The chain's CDR3 is CASTPKQFESAPQHF.

This chain joins TRBV6-1 and TRBJ1-5. This CDR3 contains 14 residues. Germline lookup yields CDR1 MNHNS and CDR2 SASEGT. The CDR3 region is CASSEALRGSTQHF.

The rearrangement links TRBV28 to TRBJ1-2. CDR3 length equals 12 residues. Germline CDR1 is MDHEN and CDR2 is SYDVKM. The CDR3 loop is CASSSGGYGYTF.

The chain uses TRBV27 and TRBJ2-7; TCRdb picks TRBD2, but there is no DNA to check that call. The CDR3 is 15 amino acids. Looked up from germline, CDR1 is MNHEY and CDR2 is SMNVEV (reference sequence). The CDR3 reads CASSLSSGISYEQYF.